Listed here are 14 T cell receptor beta chains from one sample, sequenced in a study of cytomegalovirus exposure and HLA in healthy donors. PCR was performed using 60 Vbeta and 13 Jbeta primers. Sequencing used immunoSEQ multiplex PCR; TCRdb keeps in-frame clones, though not all of them. The sample lists roughly 100,000 clones, 13% to 15% seen once, with more than 0.8% in the top ten. Sequenced input: PBMCs. The receptor source for this set is a female donor in good health and CMV-seronegative.

This clone was detected a few times. V and J are TRBV7-3 and TRBJ1-1; D not certain. The CDR3 spans 13 residues. Germline-derived CDR1 and CDR2 are SGHTA and FQGTGA. The V end was cut by 4 bases, the J end by 0 bases, with 6 bases between. The CDR3 loop reads CASSSQMNTEAFF. The DNA of the CDR3 is TGTGCCAGCAGCTCGCAGATGAACACTGAAGCTTTCTTT.

This clone occurred a few times. This chain links TRBV9 with TRBJ2-1; TRBD2 agrees at 11 bases. Germline values: CDR1 SGDLS, CDR2 YYNGEE. The CDR3 contains 17 residues. The trim removed 1 base at V and 7 bases at J, leaving 10 bases unmatched. CDR3 sequence: CASSVFSGSGRENEQFF. For the CDR3, the DNA is TGTGCCAGCAGCGTATTTTCGGGTAGCGGGAGGGAAAATGAGCAGTTCTTC.

The chain uses TRBV7-3 and TRBJ2-2; D may be TRBD2 (6 bases). The CDR3 sequence is 16 residues long. Per the germline V gene, CDR1 is SGHTA and CDR2 is FQGTGA. V was cut by 5 bases and J by 4 bases, with 17 bases left in between. CDR3 protein: CASSHGNGGVTGELFF. The CDR3, as DNA: TGTGCCAGCAGCCACGGGAATGGAGGGGTCACCGGGGAGCTGTTTTTT. Looking up the rest from reference TRBV7-3 and TRBJ2-2 gives the full variable domain: GAGVSQTPSNKVTEKGKYVELRCDPISGHTALYWYRQSLGQGPEFLIYFQGTGAADDSGLPNDRFFAVRPEGSVSTLKIQRTERGDSAVYLCASSHGNGGVTGELFFGEGSRLTVL.

This clone has only a few counts. The chain recombines TRBV6-1 with TRBJ2-7, with 10 bases matching TRBD1. Looked up from germline, CDR1 is MNHNS and CDR2 is SASEGT. V was clipped by 8 bases and J by 2 bases; unmatched bases: 9. The CDR3 has 15 residues. The CDR3 is CASRLGQGPTYEQYF. CDR3 DNA: TGTGCCAGCCGACTGGGACAGGGGCCAACCTACGAGCAGTACTTC.

This clone occurred a few times. The genes are TRBV19 and TRBJ2-1; 7 positions agree with TRBD1. This CDR3 region has 16 residues. After removal of 5 bases from V and 12 bases from J, the junction contained 19 bases not matched to a gene. The germline gives CDR1 LNHDA, CDR2 SQIVND (reference sequence). CDR3 sequence (DNA): TGTGCCAGTAGTCGTGACAGGGAAGGAACAATCAGTGGGCAGTTCTTC. It translates to CASSRDREGTISGQFF.

This chain links TRBV7-2 with TRBJ2-1; 11 bases match TRBD2. After removal of 1 base from V and 6 bases from J, the junction contained 5 bases not matched to a gene. Germline CDR1 is SGHTA and CDR2 is FQGNSA. CDR3 length equals 16 residues. The DNA for the CDR3 is TGTGCCAGCAGCTTAGTGGCTAGCGGGGGGTTCAATGAGCAGTTCTTC. It codes for CASSLVASGGFNEQFF.

This rearrangement joins TRBV9 to TRBJ2-5; 8 positions match TRBD1. This CDR3 has 15 residues. Germline V lookup: CDR1 SGDLS, CDR2 YYNGEE. The V and J ends lost 4 bases and 4 bases, in that order; junction bases with no gene match: 9. The CDR3 sequence: CASSPSSGQGETQYF. The CDR3 coding sequence is TGTGCCAGCAGCCCATCCTCAGGACAGGGAGAGACCCAGTACTTC.

This clone came up a few times. This chain's CDR3 is CASSRGTGGNYGYTF. The DNA for the CDR3 is TGTGCCAGCAGTCGAGGGACAGGGGGAAACTATGGCTACACCTTC. The chain links TRBV28 to TRBJ1-2, with 11 bases fitting TRBD1. V dropped 5 bases and J dropped 2; count of bases not matched to a gene: 4. Germline values: CDR1 MDHEN, CDR2 SYDVKM. The CDR3 contains 15 residues.

This rearrangement joins TRBV4-1 to TRBJ1-5; TRBD1 aligns across 10 bases. The germline V gene encodes CDR1 MGHRA and CDR2 YSYEKL. Trimming took 2 bases from V and 4 from J; bases not matched to a gene: 8. This CDR3 contains 17 residues. The CDR3 sequence: CASSQPGTGVRNQPQHF. CDR3 coding DNA: TGCGCCAGCAGCCAACCCGGGACAGGGGTCCGTAATCAGCCCCAGCATTTT.

V is TRBV4-3 and J is TRBJ1-2; TRBD1 matches 8 bases. Per germline, CDR1 LGHNA and CDR2 YSLEER. This CDR3 is 15 amino acids long. V lost 4 bases and J lost 5; bases outside the gene matches: 9. CDR3 DNA sequence: TGCGCCAGCAGCCGGAGGGGCAGGACAGGGTATGGCTACACCTTC. Amino acids: CASSRRGRTGYGYTF.

This clone turned up a few times. V gene TRBV30 combines with J gene TRBJ1-2, with 7 bases that match TRBD1. Per the germline V gene, CDR1 is GTSNPN and CDR2 is SVGIG (reference sequence). This CDR3 region has 13 residues. V dropped 3 bases and J dropped 6; count of bases not matched to a gene: 7. The CDR3, as DNA: TGTGCCTGGAGCAGAGGACAGGAGGATGGCTACACCTTC. This codes for CAWSRGQEDGYTF.

This clone was seen only a few times. This chain links TRBV4-1 with TRBJ2-1; D possibly corresponds to TRBD2 (6 bases). CDR3 length: 12 residues. Germline CDR1 MGHRA, CDR2 YSYEKL. V lost 4 bases and J 10 bases, leaving 11 bases between the germline ends. Written as DNA, the CDR3 is TGCGCCAGCAGCCTCCCCCGGGGGGAGCAGTTCTTC. Its translation: CASSLPRGEQFF.

The chain uses TRBV14 and TRBJ2-7; 7 positions match TRBD1. The CDR3 spans 12 residues. Germline lookup yields CDR1 SGHDN and CDR2 FVKESK. The trim removed 5 bases at V and 9 bases at J, leaving 7 bases unmatched. Here the CDR3 DNA reads TGTGCCAGCAGCGTAACGACAGGGCCGCAGTACTTC. Its translation is CASSVTTGPQYF.

This clone was counted a few times. The chain joins TRBV6-1 to TRBJ2-1; 10 bases agree with TRBD2. This CDR3 is 16 amino acids long. The ends lost 1 base at V and 4 bases at J; junction bases unmatched: 4. The germline CDR1 and CDR2 sequences are MNHNS and SASEGT. In nucleotides, the CDR3 is TGTGCCAGCAGTGAAGTTGGGACTAGCGAGTACAATGAGCAGTTCTTC. Translation: CASSEVGTSEYNEQFF.